What follows describes a single T cell receptor beta chain. Sequenced by immunoSEQ multiplex PCR; TCRdb stores in-frame clones only, minus some. The sample lists about 370,000 clones; 85% to 90% were seen once. Across 20 to 25 US areas, participants ranged in age from roughly 18 to 95 years. Clinical history as reported by participants underpinned cohort assignment. Cohort 3 donors counted as recovered after two negative PCRs, clearance, or resolved symptoms. The entry originates in a study of blood T cell repertoires in COVID-19. The CDR3 sequence is 17 residues long. Unmatched junction bases numbered 10, after V lost 4 bases and J lost 2 bases. Germline V lookup: CDR1 SGHKS, CDR2 YYEKEE (reference sequence).

The sequencing sample was made of PBMCs or T cells enriched from blood (not recorded which). The chain uses TRBV5-5 and TRBJ2-4; 9 positions agree with TRBD2. The receptor comes from a man between 18 and 29 years old who had recovered from COVID-19. The CDR3: CASSTGLALGPKNIQYF. In DNA, the CDR3 is TGTGCCAGCAGCACGGGACTAGCCCTTGGACCCAAAAACATTCAGTACTTC.